The TCR beta chain described here comes from a study of identical twins. cDNA carried unique molecular identifiers, and a universal primer site was added by template switching. TCRdb passed the 5' RACE reads through MiXCR, listing each CDR3 protein once. The sample contains around 480,000 distinct CDR3 sequences, 14% of which appear only once. Germline V gene lookup returns CDR1 MNHNY and CDR2 SVGAGI (reference sequence). This CDR3 has 12 residues. V lost 4 bases to trimming and J lost 6 bases, with 10 bases between them. These data also featured in a second study, about yellow fever vaccine responses in identical twins. That work adds: Twins' vaccine T cell responses reportedly seemed partly convergent and partly personalized.

The gene calls are TRBV6-6 and TRBJ2-7; D may be TRBD1 (6 bases). Sequences were obtained from CD4+ T cells sorted from blood. The receptor was derived from a woman aged 18-29 years in good health. CDR3 nucleotides: TGTGCCAGCAGTTTTGAAGGGGGCGAGCAGTACTTC. Translated, it gives CASSFEGGEQYF.